A single sample gave rise to the 14 T cell receptor beta chains below, sequenced in a study of identical twins. TCRdb recomputed calls from the 5' RACE reads with MiXCR, one row per CDR3 protein. In the table there are hundreds of thousands of distinct CDR3 sequences, roughly 18% of which are singletons. These data were also filed under a second study, of T cells expressing NK-cell markers.

Sequenced material: PBMCs. The source of these receptors is a woman aged 18 to 35 in good health.

This clonotype has more than one count but fewer than ten. The rearrangement joins TRBV15 to TRBJ2-4; the D gene is possibly TRBD2 (6 bases). CDR3 size: 14 residues. Germline CDR1 reads LNHNV; CDR2 reads YYDKDF (reference sequence). V lost 2 bases, J lost 8 bases, and 13 bases lay in between. CDR3 in DNA: TGTGCCACCAGCAGATCAAGGGCGGGGTACATTCAGTACTTC. It encodes CATSRSRAGYIQYF.

The chain joins TRBV11-3 to TRBJ2-3; possibly TRBD1 for D (5 bases). CDR1 SGHNT and CDR2 YENEEA come from the germline V gene. This CDR3 has 13 amino acids. V was trimmed by 3 bases and J by 8 bases, leaving 12 bases between them. The CDR3: CASSFLQDPTQYF. CDR3 nucleotide sequence: TGTGCCAGCAGCTTTTTACAGGACCCTACGCAGTATTTT.

This clonotype was counted a few times. The genes are TRBV10-3 and TRBJ2-7; D gene uncertain. CDR1 is ENHRY, CDR2 SYGVKD, per germline. The V end lost 3 bases, the J end lost 3 bases, and 6 bases lay between the germline ends. The CDR3 is 12 residues long. The CDR3 loop is CAISDLVYEQYF. In DNA, the CDR3 is TGTGCCATCAGTGACCTAGTCTACGAGCAGTACTTC.

This clonotype turned up a few times. The genes are TRBV13 and TRBJ2-7; 9 bases match TRBD1. Losses at the gene ends were 5 bases for V and 0 bases for J; bases not matched to a gene: 5. This CDR3 spans 15 amino acids. Germline V lookup: CDR1 PRHDT, CDR2 FYEKMQ (reference sequence). The CDR3 sequence: CASSPRDRASYEQYF. The CDR3 DNA follows: TGTGCCAGCAGCCCTCGGGACAGGGCCTCCTACGAGCAGTACTTC.

This chain connects TRBV29-1 to TRBJ2-3, with D hard to call. There are 13 residues in the CDR3. Germline V gene data show CDR1 as SQVTM and CDR2 as ANQGSEA. V dropped 3 bases and J dropped 4 bases, with 11 bases sitting between them. The CDR3 region is CSVDHGVPDTQYF. CDR3 sequence (DNA): TGCAGCGTTGACCATGGGGTTCCAGATACGCAGTATTTT.

This clonotype turned up a few times. V and J are TRBV3-1 and TRBJ2-7; D is uncertain. Trimming shortened V by 1 base and J by 3 bases, and 10 bases separated the two germline ends. Germline CDR1 is LGHDT and CDR2 is YNNKEL (reference sequence). The CDR3 extends over 14 amino acids. CDR3 in amino acids: CASSQGPGGYEQYF. The CDR3 DNA reads as TGTGCCAGCAGCCAAGGTCCAGGTGGCTACGAGCAGTACTTC.

DNA for the CDR3: TGTGCCAGCAGTTTGCACAGGGGGCGGTTCGTCTCACCCCTCCACTTT. This codes for CASSLHRGRFVSPLHF. The rearrangement joins TRBV12-3 or TRBV12-4 to TRBJ1-6, with TRBD1 matching 9 bases. Losses at the gene ends were 3 bases for V and 10 bases for J; bases not matched to a gene: 10. The CDR3 is 16 amino acids.

This clonotype has just a few counts. This chain joins TRBV20-1 and TRBJ2-1; tentatively, D is TRBD2 (5 bases). Germline V gene sequence: CDR1 DFQATT, CDR2 SNEGSKA (reference sequence). This CDR3 comprises 16 residues. The V end was cut by 1 base, the J end by 7 bases, with 20 bases between. CDR3 sequence: CSARAPRTASQNEQFF. The CDR3 DNA sequence: TGCAGTGCTAGAGCCCCTCGGACTGCGTCCCAAAATGAGCAGTTCTTC.

The table lists this clonotype with many counts. This rearrangement joins TRBV29-1 to TRBJ2-7; D possibly uses TRBD1 or TRBD2 (5 bases each). V was shortened by 1 base and J by 7 bases, with 29 bases between the two germline ends. CDR1 SQVTM and CDR2 ANQGSEA come from the germline V gene. The CDR3 totals 18 residues. Here the CDR3 DNA reads TGCAGCGTTGAAGCGAACTATCGGGGAAAGGGGAACTCGCAAGAGCAGTACTTC. Translated, it gives CSVEANYRGKGNSQEQYF.

In this sample, this clonotype turned up a few times. The rearrangement links TRBV6-2 or TRBV6-3 to TRBJ2-3, with 13 bases fitting TRBD2. The junction had 5 bases not matched to a gene; V was cut back by 6 bases and J by 2 bases. This CDR3 contains 16 residues. The germline V gene encodes CDR1 MNHEY and CDR2 SVGEGT. CDR3 protein: CASRTGLAGATDTQYF. Written as DNA, the CDR3 is TGTGCCAGCAGAACCGGACTAGCGGGAGCCACAGATACGCAGTATTTT.

V usage is TRBV5-1 and J usage is TRBJ2-2; D possibly uses TRBD1 or TRBD2 (6 bases each). Germline V gene data show CDR1 as SGHRS and CDR2 as YFSETQ. Trimming left V 7 bases short and J 1 base short, with 17 bases between. The CDR3 covers 16 residues. CDR3 DNA sequence: TGCGCCAGCGGGCGGGACACCGCCGGGAACACCGGGGAGCTGTTTTTT. It codes for CASGRDTAGNTGELFF.

This sequence joins TRBV6-2 or TRBV6-3 and TRBJ2-3; D unresolved. This CDR3 has 12 residues. Germline CDR1 and CDR2: MNHEY and SVGEGT. V was pared by 5 bases and J by 3 bases, with 6 bases between. The CDR3 DNA reads TGTGCCAGCAGTAATCCAACAGATACGCAGTATTTT. The encoded protein is CASSNPTDTQYF.

The V call is TRBV12-3 or TRBV12-4, the J call TRBJ1-2, with 8 bases identical to TRBD1. The junction had 4 bases not matched to a gene; V was cut back by 1 base and J by 3 bases. CDR3 length: 15 residues. As DNA, the CDR3 is TGTGCCAGCAGTTTAGGAGCAGGGGGCGACTATGGCTACACCTTC. Protein: CASSLGAGGDYGYTF.

The table lists this clonotype with a few counts. The gene calls are TRBV20-1 and TRBJ2-2; D unresolved. Germline CDR1 reads DFQATT; CDR2 reads SNEGSKA (reference sequence). V dropped 5 bases and J dropped 2 bases, with 15 bases sitting between them. The CDR3 extends over 15 amino acids. The DNA of the CDR3 is TGCAGTGCTCTAGGGCAGTACCCCAACACCGGGGAGCTGTTTTTT. Translating gives CSALGQYPNTGELFF.